The 29 T cell receptor beta chains below all came from one sample that was sequenced in a study of post-analysis software for immune sequencing data. Study-level points and caveats: Comparison of patients with controls showed five TRBV segments more frequent in patients, TRBV5-6, TRBV5-1 and TRBV20-1 among them.

The TCR beta cDNA libraries carried unique molecular identifiers. TCRdb fed the PCR reads into MiXCR, producing one record per CDR3 protein. In the table there are 650,000 to 850,000 distinct CDR3 sequences, roughly 50% of which are singletons. For these receptors, no antigen is known. Sequencing was carried out using blood. The receptors originated from a girl aged 10-17 years with multiple sclerosis.

The chain carries TRBV10-3 and TRBJ2-7; TRBD2 might be the D (7 bases). Trimming pared 8 bases from V and 5 bases from J, leaving 16 bases between. Germline loops: CDR1 ENHRY, CDR2 SYGVKD. The CDR3 length is 13 residues. The CDR3 region is CAIGGGSSHEQYF. The CDR3, as DNA: TGTGCCATCGGGGGCGGGAGTAGCCACGAGCAGTACTTC.

This clonotype came up a few times. The chain is built from TRBV6-2 or TRBV6-3 and TRBJ2-1; no clear D gene. V was trimmed by 5 bases and J by 3 bases, leaving 17 bases between them. The CDR3 runs 16 residues. CDR1 and CDR2 from the germline V gene are MNHEY and SVGEGT. The CDR3 DNA is TGTGCCAGCAGTAATGGGGTTCAGACCTTCTACAATGAGCAGTTCTTC. It is translated as CASSNGVQTFYNEQFF.

This chain links TRBV20-1 with TRBJ2-5; D is unresolved. Germline V gives CDR1 DFQATT, CDR2 SNEGSKA (reference sequence). V was shortened by 5 bases and J by 1 base, with 14 bases between the two germline ends. The CDR3 spans 14 residues. The CDR3 sequence is CSAPRGWVQETQYF. The CDR3 coding sequence is TGCAGTGCTCCCCGCGGATGGGTCCAAGAGACCCAGTACTTC.

The genes are TRBV20-1 and TRBJ1-1; no definite D call. This CDR3 has 13 residues. Per germline, CDR1 DFQATT and CDR2 SNEGSKA (reference sequence). Trimming stripped 5 bases from V and 0 bases from J, with 10 bases between. CDR3 DNA sequence: TGCAGTGCTTACAGCGGCATGAACACTGAAGCTTTCTTT. Translating it yields CSAYSGMNTEAFF.

The DNA for the CDR3 is TGTGCCAGCAGTTTAGGGGTAGGGACAGGGGAAATGTTCTTC. It codes for CASSLGVGTGEMFF. J is TRBJ2-1 and V is TRBV12-3 or TRBV12-4, with 10 positions matching TRBD1. V shed 1 base, J shed 15 bases, and the junction held 9 bases outside the gene matches. This CDR3 has 14 amino acids.

This clonotype was observed a handful of times. V gene TRBV15 combines with J gene TRBJ2-5; the D gene could be TRBD1 or TRBD2 (5 bases each). The V gene's germline CDR1 is LNHNV and CDR2 YYDKDF (reference sequence). The CDR3 contains 15 residues. Trimming removed 4 bases from V and 3 bases from J, with 15 bases in between. The CDR3 reads CATSTRGRIEETQYF. The DNA for the CDR3 is TGTGCCACCAGCACTAGGGGACGGATCGAAGAGACCCAGTACTTC. Full variable domain (missing parts from reference TRBV15 and TRBJ2-5): DAMVIQNPRYQVTQFGKPVTLSCSQTLNHNVMYWYQQKSSQAPKLLFHYYDKDFNNEADTPDNFQSRRPNTSFCFLDIRSPGLGDTAMYLCATSTRGRIEETQYFGPGTRLLVL.

This clonotype occurred a few times. The V and J genes are TRBV6-5 and TRBJ2-1, with 7 bases fitting TRBD2. This CDR3 spans 13 amino acids. Germline lookup yields CDR1 MNHEY and CDR2 SVGAGI. The J segment lost 3 bases and the V segment lost 6 bases, leaving 2 bases of the junction unmatched. The CDR3, as DNA: TGTGCCAGCAGGGCTAGCGGCTACAATGAGCAGTTCTTC. Protein: CASRASGYNEQFF.

On this clonotype itself: The CDR3 carries no conserved terminal phenylalanine or tryptophan, so it likely arises from a read error. The CDR3 loop is CASSLSGDRPYEQYC. In DNA, the CDR3 is TGTGCCAGCAGCTTATCAGGGGACCGTCCCTACGAGCAGTACTGC. The chain links TRBV7-9 to TRBJ2-7; perhaps TRBD1 as D (6 bases). Per germline, CDR1 SEHNR and CDR2 FQNEAQ (reference sequence). V was pared by 2 bases and J by 2 bases, with 13 bases between. CDR3 length equals 15 residues.

The table lists this clonotype with a few counts. This rearrangement joins TRBV20-1 to TRBJ2-1; 7 positions match TRBD2. CDR1 is DFQATT, CDR2 SNEGSKA, per germline (reference sequence). The CDR3 sequence is 14 residues long. V gave up 3 bases and J gave up 3 bases; unmatched junction bases: 5. CDR3 sequence reads: CSARPAGNYNEQFF. The CDR3 region has the DNA TGCAGTGCTAGGCCAGCGGGAAACTACAATGAGCAGTTCTTC.

The rearrangement joins TRBV20-1 to TRBJ2-3; 9 bases align to TRBD2. J was trimmed by 0 bases and V by 5 bases; bases with no gene match: 6. CDR3 length equals 15 residues. Germline assignment: CDR1 DFQATT and CDR2 SNEGSKA (reference sequence). CDR3 in amino acids: CSALPTSGSTDTQYF. CDR3 nucleotides: TGCAGTGCTCTCCCTACTAGCGGGAGCACAGATACGCAGTATTTT.

The V gene is TRBV20-1, the J gene TRBJ2-3; 7 bases align to TRBD2. Per germline, CDR1 DFQATT and CDR2 SNEGSKA (reference sequence). The CDR3 sequence is 14 residues long. J lost 6 bases, V lost 4 bases, and 10 bases had no gene match. The CDR3 region has the DNA TGCAGTGCTAAATGGGGGGGGAATGCGGATACGCAGTATTTT. It codes for CSAKWGGNADTQYF.

In this sample, this clonotype turned up a few times. The chain links TRBV20-1 to TRBJ2-7, with 7 bases lining up with TRBD2. The CDR3 has 13 amino acids. Germline V gene data show CDR1 as DFQATT and CDR2 as SNEGSKA (reference sequence). With V trimmed by 4 bases and J by 3 bases, 6 bases remained unmatched. The CDR3 loop is CSAIPSGDYEQYF. In DNA form, the CDR3 reads TGCAGTGCTATCCCCAGCGGGGACTACGAGCAGTACTTC.

The rearrangement links TRBV27 to TRBJ2-1, with TRBD1 identical over 9 bases. Trimming at V came to 6 bases and at J to 2 bases, leaving 2 bases not matched to a gene. CDR3 length: 14 residues. Germline loops: CDR1 MNHEY, CDR2 SMNVEV (reference sequence). CDR3 in DNA: TGTGCCAGCAGAAGACAGGGGGCCTACAATGAGCAGTTCTTC. It yields the protein CASRRQGAYNEQFF.

The rearrangement uses TRBV18 and TRBJ2-7; TRBD2 is a possible D gene (5 bases). The CDR3 is made up of 13 amino acids. Germline V gives CDR1 KGHSH, CDR2 LQKENI. V gave up 2 bases and J gave up 6 bases, with 11 bases separating them. CDR3 loop: CASSPGLDSEQYF. CDR3 nucleotides: TGTGCCAGCTCACCAGGCTTGGACTCCGAGCAGTACTTC.

The chain carries TRBV11-2 and TRBJ1-2; 7 nucleotides agree with TRBD1. After removal of 6 bases from V and 1 base from J, the junction contained 17 bases not matched to a gene. Per germline, CDR1 SGHAT and CDR2 FQNNGV. The CDR3 runs 18 residues. The CDR3 region is CASRPLPRRQGLNYGYTF. The CDR3 coding sequence is TGTGCCAGCAGACCCCTTCCTCGTCGACAGGGACTTAACTATGGCTACACCTTC.

This clonotype showed up just a few times. This chain links TRBV7-6 with TRBJ2-7; possible D gene TRBD2, 6 bases. This CDR3 comprises 13 residues. V was shortened by 5 bases and J by 5 bases, with 13 bases between the two germline ends. CDR1 is SGHVS, CDR2 FNYEAQ, per germline. The CDR3: CASSPHGGNEQYF. The CDR3 DNA sequence: TGTGCCAGCAGCCCGCATGGAGGGAACGAGCAGTACTTC.

J is TRBJ2-7 and V is TRBV29-1, with D unclear. The CDR3 has 11 residues. Deletions cut 6 bases from V and 5 bases from J, with 11 bases between. From germline, CDR1 is SQVTM and CDR2 ANQGSEA. The CDR3, as DNA: TGCAGCGTGGGCCAGGTCCACGAGCAGTACTTC. Translation: CSVGQVHEQYF.

The chain recombines TRBV15 with TRBJ1-5; a possible D gene is TRBD1 (6 bases). The germline V gene encodes CDR1 LNHNV and CDR2 YYDKDF (reference sequence). The V end was cut by 0 bases, the J end by 2 bases, with 14 bases between. This CDR3 has 17 amino acids. CDR3 amino acids: CATSRDVGGAGNQPQHF. The CDR3 DNA follows: TGTGCCACCAGCAGAGATGTAGGGGGGGCTGGCAATCAGCCCCAGCATTTT. Drawing the rest from reference TRBV15 and TRBJ1-5, the complete variable domain is DAMVIQNPRYQVTQFGKPVTLSCSQTLNHNVMYWYQQKSSQAPKLLFHYYDKDFNNEADTPDNFQSRRPNTSFCFLDIRSPGLGDTAMYLCATSRDVGGAGNQPQHFGDGTRLSIL.

This clonotype appeared a few times. The V call is TRBV20-1, the J call TRBJ2-1, with D possibly TRBD2 on 6 matching bases. This CDR3 is 15 amino acids long. The V gene lost 1 base and the J gene lost 12 bases, with 22 bases spanning the gap. Germline CDR1 DFQATT, CDR2 SNEGSKA (reference sequence). Here the CDR3 reads CSARVAEGPGRRQFF. The DNA of the CDR3 is TGCAGTGCTAGAGTGGCGGAGGGCCCCGGACGTCGGCAGTTCTTC.

The rearrangement links TRBV29-1 to TRBJ2-2; 10 bases fit TRBD1. The CDR3 is 14 amino acids. Germline CDR1 is SQVTM and CDR2 is ANQGSEA. V was pared by 4 bases and J by 6 bases, with 5 bases of the junction left unmatched. The chain's CDR3 is CSVADRGLPGELFF. The CDR3 DNA is TGCAGCGTTGCTGACAGGGGGCTTCCCGGGGAGCTGTTTTTT.

This clonotype occurred a few times. The V gene is TRBV6-5, the J gene TRBJ2-7; 10 bases are a match to TRBD2. Germline CDR1 is MNHEY and CDR2 is SVGAGI. The CDR3 totals 15 residues. V lost 5 bases, J lost 4 bases, and 8 bases stayed unmatched. The CDR3 region is CASSRGASGSYEQYF. The DNA for the CDR3 is TGTGCCAGCAGTCGCGGGGCTAGCGGGAGTTACGAGCAGTACTTC.

The rearrangement joins TRBV7-9 to TRBJ2-1; no clear D. Germline lookup yields CDR1 SEHNR and CDR2 FQNEAQ (reference sequence). The CDR3 runs 15 residues. V dropped 5 bases and J dropped 2 bases, with 13 bases sitting between them. Written as DNA, the CDR3 is TGTGCCAGCAGCCGCGACCAGAACCCCTACAATGAGCAGTTCTTC. Residues: CASSRDQNPYNEQFF.

The chain is built from TRBV6-5 and TRBJ1-2; D call uncertain. The CDR3 totals 13 residues. Germline assignment: CDR1 MNHEY and CDR2 SVGAGI. V lost 6 bases to trimming and J lost 4 bases, with 12 bases between them. The CDR3 protein is CASREHSFYGYTF. For the CDR3, the DNA is TGTGCCAGCAGAGAGCACAGCTTCTATGGCTACACCTTC.

This clonotype showed up just a few times. The chain combines TRBV7-2 with TRBJ2-7; TRBD2 aligns across 9 bases. V shed 5 bases and J 6 bases; nucleotides not matched to a gene: 14. The CDR3 loop spans 16 amino acids. Germline V gene data show CDR1 as SGHTA and CDR2 as FQGNSA. The DNA of the CDR3 is TGTGCCAGCAGCCTTCCAAGGTGGGTAGCGGGAGCCGAGCAGTACTTC. The encoded protein is CASSLPRWVAGAEQYF.

The chain employs TRBV7-6 and TRBJ2-7; D is perhaps TRBD2 (6 bases). The germline V gene encodes CDR1 SGHVS and CDR2 FNYEAQ. Trimming pared 1 base from V and 3 bases from J, leaving 16 bases between. This CDR3 region has 16 residues. CDR3 protein: CASSLDLGGNLYEQYF. The DNA for the CDR3 is TGTGCCAGCAGCTTAGACCTTGGCGGGAACCTCTACGAGCAGTACTTC.

The chain recombines TRBV6-2 or TRBV6-3 with TRBJ1-2; D remains unclear. The germline CDR1 and CDR2 sequences are MNHEY and SVGEGT. V was trimmed by 0 bases and J by 2 bases, leaving 7 bases between them. The CDR3 is made up of 14 amino acids. CDR3 sequence (DNA): TGTGCCAGCAGTTACTCGGGAGTAAACTATGGCTACACCTTC. It encodes CASSYSGVNYGYTF.

The chain links TRBV5-1 to TRBJ2-7; D is ambiguous. V was pared by 1 base and J by 0 bases, with 17 bases between. The germline CDR1 and CDR2 sequences are SGHRS and YFSETQ. The CDR3 is made up of 17 amino acids. The CDR3 region has the DNA TGCGCCAGCAGCTTGCCGAGTGAGAGCCTCCCCTCCTACGAGCAGTACTTC. This translates into CASSLPSESLPSYEQYF.

The chain carries TRBV28 and TRBJ2-7; D uncertain. Trimming pared 7 bases from V and 3 bases from J, leaving 13 bases between. CDR3 length equals 13 residues. The V gene's germline CDR1 is MDHEN and CDR2 SYDVKM. Written as DNA, the CDR3 is TGTGCCAGCACCCTAGGGTGGGACTACGAGCAGTACTTC. Residues: CASTLGWDYEQYF.

This chain connects TRBV7-8 to TRBJ1-5; D unresolved. Germline V gene sequence: CDR1 SGHVS, CDR2 FQNEAQ. This CDR3 is built from 12 residues. The V end lost 1 base, the J end lost 6 bases, and 4 bases lay between the germline ends. The CDR3 region has the DNA TGTGCCAGCAGCTTAGTGGCTCAGCCCCAGCATTTT. Its protein product is CASSLVAQPQHF.